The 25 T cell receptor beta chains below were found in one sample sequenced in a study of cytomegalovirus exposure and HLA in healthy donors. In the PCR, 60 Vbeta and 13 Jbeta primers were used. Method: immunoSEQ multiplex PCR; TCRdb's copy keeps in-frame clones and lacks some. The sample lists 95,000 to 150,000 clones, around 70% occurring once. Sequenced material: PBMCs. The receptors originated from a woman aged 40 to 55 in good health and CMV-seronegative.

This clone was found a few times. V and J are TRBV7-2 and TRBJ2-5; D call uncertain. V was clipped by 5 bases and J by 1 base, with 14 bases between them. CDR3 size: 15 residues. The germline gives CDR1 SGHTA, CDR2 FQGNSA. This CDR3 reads CASSISPSPQETQYF. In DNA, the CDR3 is TGTGCCAGCAGCATAAGCCCCTCACCCCAAGAGACCCAGTACTTC.

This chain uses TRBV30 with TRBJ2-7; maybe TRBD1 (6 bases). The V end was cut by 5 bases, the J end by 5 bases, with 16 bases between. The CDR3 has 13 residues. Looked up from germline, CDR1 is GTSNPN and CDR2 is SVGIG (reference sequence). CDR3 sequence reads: CAWDNRVFNEQYF. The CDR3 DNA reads TGTGCCTGGGATAACAGGGTATTCAACGAGCAGTACTTC. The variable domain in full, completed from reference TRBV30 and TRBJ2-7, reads SQTIHQWPATLVQPVGSPLSLECTVEGTSNPNLYWYRQAAGRGLQLLFYSVGIGQISSEVPQNLSASRPQDRQFILSSKKLLLSDSGFYLCAWDNRVFNEQYFGPGTRLTVT.

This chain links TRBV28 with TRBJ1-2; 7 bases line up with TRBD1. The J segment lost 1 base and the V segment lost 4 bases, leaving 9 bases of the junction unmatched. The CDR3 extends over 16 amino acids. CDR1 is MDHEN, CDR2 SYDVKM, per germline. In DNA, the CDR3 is TGTGCCAGCAGTTCGCTAGGGGGCCAGAATAACTATGGCTACACCTTC. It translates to CASSSLGGQNNYGYTF.

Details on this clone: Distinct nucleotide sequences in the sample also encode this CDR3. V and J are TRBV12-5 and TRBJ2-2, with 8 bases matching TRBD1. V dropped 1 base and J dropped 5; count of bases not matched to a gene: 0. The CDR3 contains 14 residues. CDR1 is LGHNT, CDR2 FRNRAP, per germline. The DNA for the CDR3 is TGTGCTAGTGGTTTGGGACAGGGGACCGGGGAGCTGTTTTTT. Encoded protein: CASGLGQGTGELFF.

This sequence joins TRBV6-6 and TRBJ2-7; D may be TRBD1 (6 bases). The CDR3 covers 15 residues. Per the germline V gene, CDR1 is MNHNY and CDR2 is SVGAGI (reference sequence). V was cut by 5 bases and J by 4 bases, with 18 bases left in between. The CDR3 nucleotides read TGTGCCAGCAGTCACAAACAAGGGGGAAATTACGAGCAGTACTTC. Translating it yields CASSHKQGGNYEQYF.

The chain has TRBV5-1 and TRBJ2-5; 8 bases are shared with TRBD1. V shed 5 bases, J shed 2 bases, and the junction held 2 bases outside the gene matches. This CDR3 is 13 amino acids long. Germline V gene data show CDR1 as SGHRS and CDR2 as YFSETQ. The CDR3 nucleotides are TGCGCCAGCAGGGGGACAGGACAAGAGACCCAGTACTTC. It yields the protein CASRGTGQETQYF.

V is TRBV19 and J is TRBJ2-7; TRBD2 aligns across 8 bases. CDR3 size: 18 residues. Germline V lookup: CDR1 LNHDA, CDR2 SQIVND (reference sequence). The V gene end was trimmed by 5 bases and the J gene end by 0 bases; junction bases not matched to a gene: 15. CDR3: CASSLFAGGTGSSYEQYF. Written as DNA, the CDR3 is TGTGCCAGTAGTCTGTTCGCGGGAGGAACGGGGAGCTCCTACGAGCAGTACTTC.

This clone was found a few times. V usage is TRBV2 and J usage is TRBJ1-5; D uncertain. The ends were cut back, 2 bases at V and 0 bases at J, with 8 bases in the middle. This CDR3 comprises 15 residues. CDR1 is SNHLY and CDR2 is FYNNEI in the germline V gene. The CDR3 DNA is TGTGCCAGCAGTGAATCCTCCTATAGCAATCAGCCCCAGCATTTT. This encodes CASSESSYSNQPQHF.

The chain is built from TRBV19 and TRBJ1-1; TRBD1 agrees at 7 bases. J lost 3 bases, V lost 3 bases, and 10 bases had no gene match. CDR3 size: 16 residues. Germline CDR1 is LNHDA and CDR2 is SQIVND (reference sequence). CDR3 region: CASSITPGQSDTEAFF. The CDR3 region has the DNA TGTGCCAGTAGTATCACCCCGGGACAGTCAGACACTGAAGCTTTCTTT.

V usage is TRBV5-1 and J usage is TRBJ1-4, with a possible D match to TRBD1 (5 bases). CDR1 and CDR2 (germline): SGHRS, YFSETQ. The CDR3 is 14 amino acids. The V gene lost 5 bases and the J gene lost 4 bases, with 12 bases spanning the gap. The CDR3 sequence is CASSSGTHNEKLFF. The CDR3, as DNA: TGCGCCAGCAGTTCCGGGACTCATAATGAAAAACTGTTTTTT.

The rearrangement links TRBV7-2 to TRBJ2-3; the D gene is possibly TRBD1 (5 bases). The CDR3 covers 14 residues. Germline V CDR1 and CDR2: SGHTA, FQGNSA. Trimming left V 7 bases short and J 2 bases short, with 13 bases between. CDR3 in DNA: TGTGCCAGCATAGTTTGGGGCTCCACAGATACGCAGTATTTT. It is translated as CASIVWGSTDTQYF.

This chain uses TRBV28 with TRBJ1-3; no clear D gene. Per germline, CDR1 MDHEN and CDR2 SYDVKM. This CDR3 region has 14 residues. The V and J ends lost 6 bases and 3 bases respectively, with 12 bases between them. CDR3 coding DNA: TGTGCCAGCAGCCCCGGGAGTAATGGAAACACCATATATTTT. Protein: CASSPGSNGNTIYF.

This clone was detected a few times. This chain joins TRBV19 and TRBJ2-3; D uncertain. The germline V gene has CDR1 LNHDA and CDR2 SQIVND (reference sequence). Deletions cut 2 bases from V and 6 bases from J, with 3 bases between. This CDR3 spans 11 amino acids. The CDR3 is CASSISDTQYF. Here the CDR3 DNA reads TGTGCCAGTAGTATATCGGATACGCAGTATTTT. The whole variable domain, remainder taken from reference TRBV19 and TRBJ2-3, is DGGITQSPKYLFRKEGQNVTLSCEQNLNHDAMYWYRQDPGQGLRLIYYSQIVNDFQKGDIAEGYSVSREKKESFPLTVTSAQKNPTAFYLCASSISDTQYFGPGTRLTVL.

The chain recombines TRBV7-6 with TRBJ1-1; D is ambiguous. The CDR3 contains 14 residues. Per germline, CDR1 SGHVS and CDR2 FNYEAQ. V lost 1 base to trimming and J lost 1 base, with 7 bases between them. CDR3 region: CASSLDAGNTEAFF. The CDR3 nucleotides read TGTGCCAGCAGCTTAGATGCGGGGAACACTGAAGCTTTCTTT. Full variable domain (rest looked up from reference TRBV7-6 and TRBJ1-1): GAGVSQSPRYKVTKRGQDVALRCDPISGHVSLYWYRQALGQGPEFLTYFNYEAQQDKSGLPNDRFSAERPEGSISTLTIQRTEQRDSAMYRCASSLDAGNTEAFFGQGTRLTVV.

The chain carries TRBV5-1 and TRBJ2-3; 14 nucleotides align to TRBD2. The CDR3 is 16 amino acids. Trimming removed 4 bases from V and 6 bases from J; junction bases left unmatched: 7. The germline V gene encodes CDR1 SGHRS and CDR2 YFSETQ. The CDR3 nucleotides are TGCGCCAGCAGCCCCGGGACTAGCGGGGGTCGGGATACGCAGTATTTT. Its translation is CASSPGTSGGRDTQYF.

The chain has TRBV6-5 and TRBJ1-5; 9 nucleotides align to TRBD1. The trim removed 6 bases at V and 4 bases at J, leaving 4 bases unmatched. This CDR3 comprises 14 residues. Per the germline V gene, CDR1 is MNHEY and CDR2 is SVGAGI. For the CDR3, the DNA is TGTGCCAGCAGATACGGGACAGGGAATCAGCCCCAGCATTTT. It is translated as CASRYGTGNQPQHF.

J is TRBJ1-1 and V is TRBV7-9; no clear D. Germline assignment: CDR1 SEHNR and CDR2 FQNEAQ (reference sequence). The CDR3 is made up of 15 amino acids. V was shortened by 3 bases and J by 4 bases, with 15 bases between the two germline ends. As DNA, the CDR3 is TGTGCCAGCAGCTTGGGAGGGAAATGGAGCACTGAAGCTTTCTTT. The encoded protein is CASSLGGKWSTEAFF.

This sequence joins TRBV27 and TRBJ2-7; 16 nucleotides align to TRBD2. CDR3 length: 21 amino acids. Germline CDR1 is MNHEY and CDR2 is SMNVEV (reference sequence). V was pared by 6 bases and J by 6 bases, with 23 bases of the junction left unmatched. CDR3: CASSSITVPGLAGGPLLEQYF. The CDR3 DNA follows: TGTGCCAGCAGCTCGATAACAGTACCGGGACTAGCGGGAGGGCCCCTTCTCGAGCAGTACTTC.

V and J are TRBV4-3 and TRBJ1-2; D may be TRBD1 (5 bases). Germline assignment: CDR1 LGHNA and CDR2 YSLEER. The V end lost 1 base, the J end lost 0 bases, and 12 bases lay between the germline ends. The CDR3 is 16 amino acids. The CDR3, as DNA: TGCGCCAGCAGCCAAGGGGAGCGGGGCGCTAACTATGGCTACACCTTC. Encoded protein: CASSQGERGANYGYTF.

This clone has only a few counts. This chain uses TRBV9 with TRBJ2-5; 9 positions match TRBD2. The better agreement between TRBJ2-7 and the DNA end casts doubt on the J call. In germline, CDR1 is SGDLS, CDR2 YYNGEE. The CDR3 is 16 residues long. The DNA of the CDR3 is TGTGCCAGCAGCCCGATGGGTAGCGGGAGCATCTTCGAGCAGTACTTC. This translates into CASSPMGSGSIFEQYF.

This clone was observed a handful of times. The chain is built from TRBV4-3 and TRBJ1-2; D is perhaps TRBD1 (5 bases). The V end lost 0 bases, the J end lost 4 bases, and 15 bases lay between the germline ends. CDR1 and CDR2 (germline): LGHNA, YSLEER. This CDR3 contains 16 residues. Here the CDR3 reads CASSQDNTGRFYGYTF. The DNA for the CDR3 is TGCGCCAGCAGCCAAGATAATACAGGCCGCTTCTATGGCTACACCTTC.

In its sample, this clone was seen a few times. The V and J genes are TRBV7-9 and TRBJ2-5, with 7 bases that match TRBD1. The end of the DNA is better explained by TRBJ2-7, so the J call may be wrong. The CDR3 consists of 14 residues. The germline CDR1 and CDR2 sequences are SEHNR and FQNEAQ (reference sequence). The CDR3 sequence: CASTRDSGYDEQYF. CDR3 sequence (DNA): TGTGCCAGCACCCGGGACAGTGGGTATGACGAGCAGTACTTC.

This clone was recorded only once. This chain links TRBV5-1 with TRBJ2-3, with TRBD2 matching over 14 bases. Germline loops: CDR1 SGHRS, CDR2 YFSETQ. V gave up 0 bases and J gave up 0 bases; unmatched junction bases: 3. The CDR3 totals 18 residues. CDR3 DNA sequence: TGCGCCAGCAGCTTGGAGGGACTAGCGGGAGTCAGCACAGATACGCAGTATTTT. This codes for CASSLEGLAGVSTDTQYF.

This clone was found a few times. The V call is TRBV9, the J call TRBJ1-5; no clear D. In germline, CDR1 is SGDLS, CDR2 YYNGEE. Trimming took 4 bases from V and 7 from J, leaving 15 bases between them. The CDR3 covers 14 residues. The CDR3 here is CASSPARGGQPQHF. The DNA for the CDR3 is TGTGCCAGCAGCCCGGCTCGGGGTGGACAGCCCCAGCATTTT.

CDR3 in DNA: TGCGCCAGCAGCCTCCGACAGGGAGACGGCTACACCTTC. Translated, it gives CASSLRQGDGYTF. The chain employs TRBV4-1 and TRBJ1-2, with 7 positions matching TRBD1. Per germline, CDR1 MGHRA and CDR2 YSYEKL. Unmatched junction bases numbered 7, after V lost 4 bases and J lost 8 bases. This CDR3 spans 13 amino acids.